These 27 T cell receptor beta chains originate from one sample sequenced in a study of STAT5B mutations in CD4+ large granular lymphocyte leukemia. This table comes from immunoSEQ multiplex PCR, and its TCRdb copy is limited to in-frame clones, with some not included. The sample has some 40,000 clones; 70% to 90% are singletons. The sample was CD4+ T cells from blood buffy coats. All receptors derive from a human donor in good health.

V and J are TRBV2 and TRBJ1-2, with D perhaps matching TRBD1 (6 bases). Trimming removed 6 bases at V and 5 bases at J, with 10 bases between. Germline lookup yields CDR1 SNHLY and CDR2 FYNNEI. This CDR3 contains 12 residues. The CDR3 sequence: CASRDSPYGYTF. In DNA form, the CDR3 reads TGTGCCAGCAGGGACAGCCCTTATGGCTACACCTTC.

The CDR3 sequence is CASSLVWGAAGELFF. The CDR3 DNA sequence: TGCGCCAGCAGCTTGGTCTGGGGGGCGGCCGGGGAGCTGTTTTTT. The chain recombines TRBV5-1 with TRBJ2-2; TRBD1 or TRBD2 may be the D gene (6 bases each). CDR1 and CDR2 (germline): SGHRS, YFSETQ. This CDR3 region has 15 residues. V dropped 0 bases and J dropped 6 bases, with 12 bases sitting between them.

The gene calls are TRBV5-1 and TRBJ2-7, with 10 nucleotides matching TRBD2. CDR1 is SGHRS and CDR2 is YFSETQ in the germline V gene. The CDR3 has 16 residues. With V trimmed by 0 bases and J by 0 bases, 3 bases remained unmatched. The CDR3 coding sequence is TGCGCCAGCAGCTTGGAGGGGACTAGCGTCTCCTACGAGCAGTACTTC. Its protein is CASSLEGTSVSYEQYF.

The rearrangement links TRBV14 to TRBJ2-7; TRBD1 matches 7 bases. The CDR3 totals 13 residues. V lost 6 bases to trimming and J lost 2 bases; unmatched junction nucleotides: 4. Germline lookup yields CDR1 SGHDN and CDR2 FVKESK. In DNA, the CDR3 is TGTGCCAGCAGAAGACAGGGAGCCTACGAGCAGTACTTC. Protein: CASRRQGAYEQYF.

This chain uses TRBV18 with TRBJ2-5, with D perhaps TRBD2 (6 bases). The CDR3 extends over 15 amino acids. V was trimmed by 2 bases and J by 1 base, leaving 11 bases between them. The germline gives CDR1 KGHSH, CDR2 LQKENI. The CDR3 DNA follows: TGTGCCAGCTCACCAGAGGGACTTGTCCAAGAGACCCAGTACTTC. Its translation: CASSPEGLVQETQYF.

The rearrangement uses TRBV11-2 and TRBJ2-6; D may be TRBD1 (6 bases). The CDR3 runs 18 residues. Germline V gene lookup returns CDR1 SGHAT and CDR2 FQNNGV. V lost 4 bases to trimming and J lost 0 bases, with 16 bases between them. The CDR3 DNA sequence: TGTGCCAGCAGCTCTAGAGGGGGTTTGGGCTCTGGGGCCAACGTCCTGACTTTC. Encoded protein: CASSSRGGLGSGANVLTF. Variable domain in full (rest from reference TRBV11-2 and TRBJ2-6): EAGVAQSPRYKIIEKRQSVAFWCNPISGHATLYWYQQILGQGPKLLIQFQNNGVVDDSQLPKDRFSAERLKGVDSTLKIQPAKLEDSAVYLCASSSRGGLGSGANVLTFGAGSRLTVL.

This clone has a single count. The chain links TRBV5-4 to TRBJ2-7; D might be TRBD2 (6 bases). CDR3 size: 13 residues. Germline lookup yields CDR1 SGHNT and CDR2 YYREEE (reference sequence). Between the trimmed V and J ends, which lost 0 bases and 6 bases, there was a span of 10 bases. The CDR3 DNA reads TGTGCCAGCAGCTTGGAAGTGGGGGGCGAGCAGTACTTC. Protein sequence: CASSLEVGGEQYF.

The chain combines TRBV5-1 with TRBJ1-6; the D gene is possibly TRBD1 (6 bases). The germline V and J ends were trimmed by 0 bases and 7 bases, with 8 bases remaining between them. CDR1 and CDR2 (germline): SGHRS, YFSETQ. This CDR3 is 14 amino acids long. The CDR3: CASSLGTDNSPLHF. For the CDR3, the DNA is TGCGCCAGCAGCTTGGGGACAGACAATTCACCCCTCCACTTT.

The chain has TRBV2 and TRBJ2-3, with TRBD2 matching 10 bases. Germline CDR1 and CDR2: SNHLY and FYNNEI. V shed 2 bases and J 3 bases; nucleotides not matched to a gene: 2. This CDR3 has 15 amino acids. The CDR3 nucleotides read TGTGCCAGCAGTGAACTAGCGGGAGCTACAGATACGCAGTATTTT. This gives the protein CASSELAGATDTQYF.

The chain couples TRBV19 to TRBJ1-4; 7 bases agree with TRBD1. Germline CDR1 reads LNHDA; CDR2 reads SQIVND (reference sequence). The V gene end was trimmed by 8 bases and the J gene end by 2 bases; junction bases not matched to a gene: 5. The CDR3 is made up of 14 amino acids. CDR3 DNA sequence: TGTGCCAGTGGGGACAGCCGCACTAATGAAAAACTGTTTTTT. This translates into CASGDSRTNEKLFF.

The rearrangement links TRBV29-1 to TRBJ1-5; D might be TRBD1 (5 bases). CDR3 length: 12 amino acids. With 4 bases removed from V and 4 bases from J, the gap between germline ends came to 8 bases. Per the germline V gene, CDR1 is SQVTM and CDR2 is ANQGSEA. CDR3 coding DNA: TGCAGCGTTGGGGGACTGAATCAGCCCCAGCATTTT. Its protein product is CSVGGLNQPQHF.

This clone was picked up one time. This chain links TRBV9 with TRBJ1-6; 11 nucleotides match TRBD1. V lost 0 bases and J lost 6; bases outside the gene matches: 2. Per germline, CDR1 SGDLS and CDR2 YYNGEE. The CDR3 runs 16 residues. CDR3 sequence (DNA): TGTGCCAGCAGCGTAGAAGGGACAGGGGGTAATTCACCCCTCCACTTT. Translating gives CASSVEGTGGNSPLHF.

This chain connects TRBV7-8 to TRBJ1-5; D not resolved. Looked up from germline, CDR1 is SGHVS and CDR2 is FQNEAQ. The V gene lost 5 bases and the J gene lost 12 bases, with 11 bases spanning the gap. CDR3 size: 11 residues. The CDR3 loop reads CASSLGRDQHF. The CDR3 coding sequence is TGTGCCAGCAGCCTCGGACGGGACCAGCATTTT.

The chain recombines TRBV19 with TRBJ1-4, with TRBD1 matching 8 bases. Germline CDR1 LNHDA, CDR2 SQIVND (reference sequence). This CDR3 is built from 16 residues. The J segment lost 8 bases and the V segment lost 4 bases, leaving 12 bases of the junction unmatched. The CDR3 spells CASSNQGASGGEKLFF. In DNA form, the CDR3 reads TGTGCCAGTAGTAATCAGGGGGCGAGCGGTGGGGAAAAACTGTTTTTT.

This clone turned up a few times. The gene calls are TRBV7-9 and TRBJ1-2; D is unresolved. Trimming took 1 base from V and 6 from J, leaving 9 bases between them. The CDR3 is made up of 13 amino acids. The germline V gene has CDR1 SEHNR and CDR2 FQNEAQ (reference sequence). The CDR3 region is CASSLGREDGYTF. DNA of the CDR3: TGTGCCAGCAGCTTAGGTAGGGAGGATGGCTACACCTTC.

This chain links TRBV2 with TRBJ2-1; D gene unclear. V was pared by 8 bases and J by 0 bases, with 8 bases between. The CDR3 is 13 amino acids. Germline V gives CDR1 SNHLY, CDR2 FYNNEI. The CDR3 DNA is TGTGCCAGCCATGCCAACTCCTACAATGAGCAGTTCTTC. Amino acid sequence: CASHANSYNEQFF. The full variable domain, completed using reference TRBV2 and TRBJ2-1, is EPEVTQTPSHQVTQMGQEVILRCVPISNHLYFYWYRQILGQKVEFLVSFYNNEISEKSEIFDDQFSVERPDGSNFTLKIRSTKLEDSAMYFCASHANSYNEQFFGPGTRLTVL.

The J gene is TRBJ1-2, the V gene TRBV30, with D uncertain. Germline V gene sequence: CDR1 GTSNPN, CDR2 SVGIG (reference sequence). This CDR3 is built from 13 residues. The germline V and J ends were trimmed by 3 bases and 3 bases, with 11 bases remaining between them. CDR3 amino acids: CAWSPFEDYGYTF. CDR3 DNA: TGTGCCTGGAGCCCGTTCGAGGACTATGGCTACACCTTC. The full variable domain, in which reference TRBV30 and TRBJ1-2 provide the parts outside the CDR3, is SQTIHQWPATLVQPVGSPLSLECTVEGTSNPNLYWYRQAAGRGLQLLFYSVGIGQISSEVPQNLSASRPQDRQFILSSKKLLLSDSGFYLCAWSPFEDYGYTFGSGTRLTVV.

The gene calls are TRBV5-4 and TRBJ1-1; D is uncertain. The CDR3 extends over 15 amino acids. Trimming cost V 0 bases and J 5 bases, with 14 bases left between them. The germline V gene encodes CDR1 SGHNT and CDR2 YYREEE (reference sequence). The CDR3 DNA reads TGTGCCAGCAGCTTGGCCAGGTCCTCTGGGACTGAAGCTTTCTTT. Its protein is CASSLARSSGTEAFF.

The rearrangement joins TRBV9 to TRBJ1-2; D is unclear. The V gene lost 0 bases and the J gene lost 8 bases, with 20 bases spanning the gap. The CDR3 runs 16 residues. Germline CDR1 and CDR2: SGDLS and YYNGEE. CDR3 in DNA: TGTGCCAGCAGCGTAGAAGTTAGGGTGGAGATCGGGGGCTACACCTTC. Translating it yields CASSVEVRVEIGGYTF.

The J gene is TRBJ2-3, the V gene TRBV5-1; 7 bases agree with TRBD2. The CDR3 extends over 16 amino acids. Germline CDR1 reads SGHRS; CDR2 reads YFSETQ. V lost 3 bases, J lost 3 bases, and 10 bases stayed unmatched. This CDR3 is CASSSSPGTTTDTQYF. Written as DNA, the CDR3 is TGCGCCAGCAGCTCTTCCCCCGGGACTACGACAGATACGCAGTATTTT. The full variable domain, rest sourced from reference TRBV5-1 and TRBJ2-3, is KAGVTQTPRYLIKTRGQQVTLSCSPISGHRSVSWYQQTPGQGLQFLFEYFSETQRNKGNFPGRFSGRQFSNSRSEMNVSTLELGDSALYLCASSSSPGTTTDTQYFGPGTRLTVL.

The chain joins TRBV7-3 to TRBJ2-5; TRBD1 might be the D (6 bases). CDR1 and CDR2 from the germline V gene are SGHTA and FQGTGA. This CDR3 contains 14 residues. The V end was cut by 3 bases, the J end by 7 bases, with 15 bases between. In nucleotides, the CDR3 is TGTGCCAGCAGCTTCGGACAGCCCCCAGGGACCCAGTACTTC. Residues: CASSFGQPPGTQYF.

The chain combines TRBV27 with TRBJ1-2; possibly TRBD1 for D (6 bases). The CDR3 loop spans 14 amino acids. V was clipped by 1 base and J by 2 bases, with 8 bases between them. The germline V gene encodes CDR1 MNHEY and CDR2 SMNVEV (reference sequence). For the CDR3, the DNA is TGTGCCAGCAGTTTATTTAGGGGGAACTATGGCTACACCTTC. This translates into CASSLFRGNYGYTF.

This chain joins TRBV19 and TRBJ1-4; 11 bases line up with TRBD1. The V gene end was trimmed by 3 bases and the J gene end by 5 bases; junction bases not matched to a gene: 8. This CDR3 has 17 residues. In germline, CDR1 is LNHDA, CDR2 SQIVND (reference sequence). CDR3 DNA sequence: TGTGCCAGTAGTATGGGCCTCGGGACAGGGGGAAATGAAAAACTGTTTTTT. Translation gives CASSMGLGTGGNEKLFF.

This clone has just a few counts. The rearrangement uses TRBV7-9 and TRBJ1-1; no reliable D call. V was pared by 3 bases and J by 1 base, with 6 bases between. CDR1 and CDR2 (germline): SEHNR, FQNEAQ (reference sequence). The CDR3 spans 13 residues. As DNA, the CDR3 is TGTGCCAGCAGCTTGGAGGGGAACACTGAAGCTTTCTTT. Translated: CASSLEGNTEAFF.

The V call is TRBV7-9, the J call TRBJ1-5; D ambiguous. Germline-derived CDR1 and CDR2 are SEHNR and FQNEAQ (reference sequence). Trimming pared 4 bases from V and 5 bases from J, leaving 12 bases between. CDR3 size: 14 residues. The CDR3 sequence is CASSYPGRDQPQHF. The CDR3 DNA is TGTGCCAGCAGCTACCCGGGGAGGGATCAGCCCCAGCATTTT. Full variable domain (missing parts from reference TRBV7-9 and TRBJ1-5): DTGVSQNPRHKITKRGQNVTFRCDPISEHNRLYWYRQTLGQGPEFLTYFQNEAQLEKSRLLSDRFSAERPKGSFSTLEIQRTEQGDSAMYLCASSYPGRDQPQHFGDGTRLSIL.

Worth noting for this clone: Compared with germline, one end of the junction differs, possibly owing to a read error. This chain connects TRBV7-7 to TRBJ2-1; 12 bases line up with TRBD2. The CDR3 loop spans 15 amino acids. In germline, CDR1 is SSHAT, CDR2 FNYEAQ (reference sequence). The CDR3 nucleotides read TGTGCTAGCAGCAAAGGGACTAGCGGGCTCTATGAGCAGTTCTTC. This sequence encodes CASSKGTSGLYEQFF.

V gene TRBV5-3 combines with J gene TRBJ2-3; no reliable D call. TRBV5-3 is marked as an open reading frame, function uncertain. V shed 0 bases and J shed 11 bases, with 7 bases lying between them. The CDR3 has 11 residues. CDR3 bases: TGTGCCAGAAGCTTGGCCCCACAGCAGTATTTT. Amino acid sequence: CARSLAPQQYF.